This T cell receptor beta chain was recorded in a study of blood T cell repertoires in COVID-19. Study-wide context: The analysed material was cDNA or gDNA that came from T cells, B-cell-depleted T cells, or PBMCs.

In the original workflow: Nucleated cell number was recorded as an estimate derived from reference gene primer amplification. Repertoires were generated with immunoSEQ multiplex PCR, while TCRdb's copy carries only in-frame clones and drops some. V and J calls and clone size follow that table, whereas D and trimming were derived from the DNA. The table lists tens of thousands of clones, around 91% of them singletons. CDR3 length: 15 residues. This chain connects TRBV21-1 to TRBJ1-4. TRBV21-1 is recorded as a pseudogene. The source of this sequence is a man between 65 and 85 years old with active or convalescent COVID-19. Sequenced material: peripheral blood. CDR3 DNA: TGTGCCACCCACCCCCGCGGCTGTCTAAATGAAAAACTGTTTTTT. It is translated as CATHPRGCLNEKLFF.